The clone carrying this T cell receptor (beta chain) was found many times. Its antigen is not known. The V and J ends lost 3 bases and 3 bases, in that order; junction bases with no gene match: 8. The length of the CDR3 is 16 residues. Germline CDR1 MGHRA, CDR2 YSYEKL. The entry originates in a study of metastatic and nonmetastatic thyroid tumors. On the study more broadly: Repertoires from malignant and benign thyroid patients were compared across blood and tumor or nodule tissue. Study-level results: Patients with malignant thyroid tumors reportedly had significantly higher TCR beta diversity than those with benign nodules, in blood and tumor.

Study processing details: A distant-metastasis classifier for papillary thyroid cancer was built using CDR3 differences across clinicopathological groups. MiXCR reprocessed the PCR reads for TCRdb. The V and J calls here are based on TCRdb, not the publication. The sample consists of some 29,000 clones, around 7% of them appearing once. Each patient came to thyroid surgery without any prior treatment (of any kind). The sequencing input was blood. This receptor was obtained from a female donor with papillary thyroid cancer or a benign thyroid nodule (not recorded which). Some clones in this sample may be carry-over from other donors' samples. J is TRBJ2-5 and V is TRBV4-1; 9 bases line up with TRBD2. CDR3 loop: CASSHLPGGGEETQYF. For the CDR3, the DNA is TGCGCCAGCAGCCACCTTCCTGGCGGGGGGGAAGAGACCCAGTACTTC.